The following is a TCR beta chain sequence with its context. The CDR3 spans 13 residues. Trimming shortened V by 2 bases and J by 2 bases, and 7 bases separated the two germline ends. CDR1 and CDR2 from the germline V gene are SGHTA and FQGNSA. The data originate from a study of blood T cell repertoires in COVID-19. Study overall: Whether acute or convalescent, the COVID-19 samples came from the United States, Italy and Spain. From T cells, B-cell-depleted T cells, or PBMCs came the material, which was cDNA or gDNA.

In the study's own analysis: Nucleated cell number was recorded as an estimate derived from reference gene primer amplification. Libraries were prepared by immunoSEQ multiplex PCR; TCRdb keeps only in-frame clonotypes and omits some of them. V and J calls and clone size are those listed in that table; D and trimming were worked out from the DNA. The table lists about 81,000 clones, less than 85% of them singletons. The material sequenced was peripheral blood. V and J are TRBV7-2 and TRBJ2-7; D remains ambiguous. The receptor's source is a human donor in a cohort sampled during active COVID-19. CDR3 region: CASSLRATYEQYF. CDR3 DNA: TGTGCCAGCAGCTTACGCGCCACCTACGAGCAGTACTTC.